A selection of T cell receptor beta chains follows, all from one sample in a study of cytomegalovirus exposure and HLA in healthy donors. Sequenced by immunoSEQ multiplex PCR; TCRdb stores in-frame clones only, minus some. The sample contains roughly 90,000 clones, roughly four fifths of which appear only once. Material: PBMCs. These receptor sequences come from a man aged 25 to 45 in good health and CMV-seropositive. CDR3s include the opening cysteine and the closing phenylalanine or tryptophan. Each record gives: clone size, V gene, CDR3 length, CDR3 protein. Where a row states a size, it is once, few, many or the class of an expanded clone; other rows omit it.

>-|TRBV18|16
CASSPGGTSGKNEQFF
>-|TRBV29-1|12
CSGARENYGYTF
>few|TRBV7-2|12
CASSLAVGEVYF
>few|TRBV29-1|12
CSVGQGTNEQFF
>-|TRBV7-9|13
CASSQTGAETQYF
>few|TRBV4-2|16
CASSLQGGSTNEKLFF
>-|TRBV4-1|15
CASSQLAGVGNEQFF
>-|TRBV27|16
CASSPRGGVGNQPQHF
>-|TRBV6-5|15
CASSPGTYSNQPQHF
>-|TRBV4-3|16
CASSQVPSLGGNEQFF
>-|TRBV5-1|15
CASSLLRGPNEKLFF
>few|TRBV7-9|19
CASSLAPPLGTSGDSEQFF
>-|TRBV5-4|16
CASSGPSVLDTDTQYF
>once|TRBV5-1|16
CASSLGQLAGVYEQYF
>-|TRBV29-1|12
CSASPRAGELFF
>-|TRBV2|17
CASSEERLTDDNSPLHF
>-|TRBV2|16
CASSVEGGWENTEAFF
>-|TRBV5-6|16
CASRLSSGRVRETQYF
>-|TRBV15|16
CATSRDRASLGDEQFF
>-|TRBV11-2|16
CASSGGLAGGSGEQYF
>-|TRBV4-3|15
CASSFRQGEYNEQFF
>few|TRBV28|13
CASSPGPRYEQYF
>-|TRBV11-2|15
CASTSIGTGGEKLFF
>-|TRBV9|16
CASSVGGTGEGQPQHF
>once|TRBV5-4|15
CASSLGQGNGNTIYF
>-|TRBV7-8|13
CASSLDRQETQYF
>-|TRBV6-1|18
CASSEQDRTAASGNTIYF
>-|TRBV10-3|14
CAIKDRGPFYEQYF
>few|TRBV4-3|15
CASSQDLTRTYEQYF
>few|TRBV7-7|13
CASSRDRAETQYF
>-|TRBV2|15
CASSELAGGRDTQYF
>-|TRBV10-3|13
CAINGQHNSPLHF
>few|TRBV4-2|14
CASSQDRGKSEAFF
>few|TRBV6-5|13
CASSRGQIYGYTF
>-|TRBV10-2|15
CASNVGLAAYNEQFF
>-|TRBV7-2|17
CASSLAWRGLGGNTIYF
>-|TRBV7-8|15
CASSLDTSSGNTIYF
>-|TRBV7-2|15
CASSLEGQDYYEQYF
>-|TRBV7-8|15
CASSLGGSWGSPLHF
>-|TRBV6-1|13
CATRTGLNEKLFF
>-|TRBV19|15
CASSIIAGYSYEQYF
>few|TRBV7-9|15
CASSLDSWGDYGYTF
>-|TRBV30|15
CAWNRQRSYNYGYTF
>-|TRBV12-5|16
CASGLGDRGTYNEQFF
>-|TRBV19|16
CASSIDPRGSNQPQHF
>-|TRBV5-6|12
CASSLYSYEQYF
>-|TRBV7-9|13
CASIMTGNTEAFF